These 27 T cell receptor beta chains share one sample of origin, sequenced in a study of blood T cell repertoires in COVID-19. Produced via immunoSEQ multiplex PCR; TCRdb's table is partial and in-frame only. The table includes about 220,000 clones, roughly four fifths detected once. Sequencing was performed on peripheral blood. Source of these receptors: a woman aged 70-85 years with COVID-19, enrolled during active disease.

The J gene is TRBJ2-7, the V gene TRBV4-1; D is unclear. This CDR3 region has 19 residues. V was shortened by 0 bases and J by 2 bases, with 23 bases between the two germline ends. Germline CDR1 MGHRA, CDR2 YSYEKL. CDR3 sequence: CASSQEVASVRSPPYEQYF. The CDR3 nucleotides read TGCGCCAGCAGCCAAGAGGTGGCGAGCGTCCGTTCTCCCCCCTACGAGCAGTACTTC.

The chain employs TRBV6-6 and TRBJ2-7; D perhaps matches TRBD2 (5 bases). Germline CDR1 MNHNY, CDR2 SVGAGI (reference sequence). Between the trimmed V and J ends, which lost 10 bases and 6 bases, there was a span of 16 bases. The CDR3 has 12 residues. In DNA form, the CDR3 reads TGTGCCACCCGGGCCGGAGGTCGCGAGCAGTACTTC. Protein sequence: CATRAGGREQYF.

This clone was observed a single time. The chain employs TRBV30 and TRBJ1-6; D is undetermined. The CDR3 runs 14 residues. Trimming shortened V by 0 bases and J by 4 bases, and 7 bases separated the two germline ends. Germline lookup yields CDR1 GTSNPN and CDR2 SVGIG (reference sequence). The CDR3 DNA is TGTGCCTGGAGTGTGGCAGATTATAATTCACCCCTCCACTTT. It specifies CAWSVADYNSPLHF.

The chain links TRBV18 to TRBJ1-2; D remains ambiguous. The germline V gene encodes CDR1 KGHSH and CDR2 LQKENI. This CDR3 is built from 15 residues. With 2 bases removed from V and 6 bases from J, the gap between germline ends came to 16 bases. Written as DNA, the CDR3 is TGTGCCAGCTCACCAGATTTAACGGGAACGGATGGCTACACCTTC. Translated: CASSPDLTGTDGYTF.

Here the CDR3 reads CASSQGTSGVYEQYF. CDR3 DNA: TGTGCCAGCTCACAAGGGACTAGCGGGGTCTACGAGCAGTACTTC. The chain carries TRBV18 and TRBJ2-7, with 13 nucleotides matching TRBD2. V gave up 4 bases and J gave up 3 bases; unmatched junction bases: 3. CDR1 and CDR2 from the germline V gene are KGHSH and LQKENI. The CDR3 spans 15 residues.

V gene TRBV15 combines with J gene TRBJ2-7; 11 bases agree with TRBD1. Germline V gene lookup returns CDR1 LNHNV and CDR2 YYDKDF (reference sequence). V lost 5 bases to trimming and J lost 3 bases; unmatched junction nucleotides: 3. The CDR3 loop spans 14 amino acids. The CDR3 reads CATSRDRGYYEQYF. CDR3 sequence (DNA): TGTGCCACCAGCCGGGACAGGGGGTACTACGAGCAGTACTTC.

The chain employs TRBV6-5 and TRBJ1-1; 7 bases match TRBD1. CDR1 and CDR2 (germline): MNHEY, SVGAGI. Losses at the gene ends were 0 bases for V and 3 bases for J; bases not matched to a gene: 4. This CDR3 is built from 15 residues. The CDR3 region is CASSYSHRGDTEAFF. CDR3 nucleotide sequence: TGTGCCAGCAGTTACTCCCACAGGGGCGACACTGAAGCTTTCTTT.

This clone qualifies as medium-sized. This sequence joins TRBV27 and TRBJ1-5; tentative D call: TRBD1 (5 bases). Trimming took off 6 bases at V and 4 bases at J, with 10 bases between the two ends. Germline lookup yields CDR1 MNHEY and CDR2 SMNVEV (reference sequence). The CDR3 length is 13 residues. In nucleotides, the CDR3 is TGTGCCAGCAGCAGACAGCAGAATCAGCCCCAGCATTTT. Its translation is CASSRQQNQPQHF.

The V call is TRBV4-3, the J call TRBJ2-6; D gene ambiguous. This CDR3 contains 15 residues. V lost 4 bases and J 0 bases, leaving 7 bases between the germline ends. Germline V gives CDR1 LGHNA, CDR2 YSLEER. The CDR3 DNA sequence: TGCGCCAGCAGCCGCAGTGTCTCTGGGGCCAACGTCCTGACTTTC. Protein product: CASSRSVSGANVLTF.

The chain is built from TRBV5-5 and TRBJ2-2; the D is unclear. The germline gives CDR1 SGHKS, CDR2 YYEKEE (reference sequence). This CDR3 is 16 amino acids long. Deletions cut 0 bases from V and 0 bases from J, with 9 bases between. Written as DNA, the CDR3 is TGTGCCAGCAGCTTGGTAGCAGAAGCGAACACCGGGGAGCTGTTTTTT. Protein: CASSLVAEANTGELFF.

The chain carries TRBV7-9 and TRBJ2-5; perhaps TRBD2 as D (5 bases). Germline CDR1 SEHNR, CDR2 FQNEAQ (reference sequence). CDR3 length: 12 residues. Trimming removed 5 bases from V and 4 bases from J, with 8 bases in between. The CDR3, as DNA: TGTGCCAGCAGCCTGGGAGTAGAGACCCAGTACTTC. Translating it yields CASSLGVETQYF.

The gene calls are TRBV6-5 and TRBJ1-1; D uncertain. The CDR3 extends over 16 amino acids. The V gene lost 0 bases and the J gene lost 5 bases, with 16 bases spanning the gap. The V gene's germline CDR1 is MNHEY and CDR2 SVGAGI. The CDR3 spells CASSYSVPRVGTEAFF. In nucleotides, the CDR3 is TGTGCCAGCAGTTACTCTGTTCCGAGGGTAGGAACTGAAGCTTTCTTT.

The rearrangement uses TRBV7-9 and TRBJ1-1; 7 bases align to TRBD1. Germline-derived CDR1 and CDR2 are SEHNR and FQNEAQ (reference sequence). V lost 7 bases, J lost 0 bases, and 5 bases stayed unmatched. The CDR3 is made up of 14 amino acids. Here the CDR3 DNA reads TGTGCCAGCATGCAGGGGGGTGTGAACACTGAAGCTTTCTTT. This codes for CASMQGGVNTEAFF.

This chain joins TRBV9 and TRBJ2-2; 8 nucleotides match TRBD2. The CDR3 runs 16 residues. Trimming removed 2 bases from V and 7 bases from J; junction bases left unmatched: 10. Germline V lookup: CDR1 SGDLS, CDR2 YYNGEE. This CDR3 is CASSVFEREPLGELFF. The DNA of the CDR3 is TGTGCCAGCAGCGTCTTTGAGCGGGAGCCGCTCGGGGAGCTGTTTTTT.

The chain carries TRBV11-3 and TRBJ2-1; 8 bases are a match to TRBD2. Trimming cost V 4 bases and J 5 bases; bases outside gene matches: 1. The CDR3 is 13 amino acids. Germline CDR1 SGHNT, CDR2 YENEEA. The DNA of the CDR3 is TGTGCCAGCAGCTCACTAGCGGACAATGAGCAGTTCTTC. Its translation: CASSSLADNEQFF.

The chain employs TRBV7-3 and TRBJ2-2; D call uncertain. With 2 bases removed from V and 4 bases from J, the gap between germline ends came to 8 bases. This CDR3 region has 14 residues. CDR1 is SGHTA and CDR2 is FQGTGA in the germline V gene. The CDR3 bases are TGTGCCAGCAGCTTATTTTTCGGCACCGGGGAGCTGTTTTTT. The encoded protein is CASSLFFGTGELFF.

The chain joins TRBV5-1 to TRBJ2-5; 8 nucleotides align to TRBD2. V was clipped by 6 bases and J by 3 bases; unmatched bases: 4. The CDR3 spans 13 residues. Germline CDR1 SGHRS, CDR2 YFSETQ. The CDR3 bases are TGCGCCAGCAAAACAGCGGGAGAAGAGACCCAGTACTTC. Protein product: CASKTAGEETQYF. Based on the CDR3 plus reference TRBV5-1 and TRBJ2-5, the full variable domain is KAGVTQTPRYLIKTRGQQVTLSCSPISGHRSVSWYQQTPGQGLQFLFEYFSETQRNKGNFPGRFSGRQFSNSRSEMNVSTLELGDSALYLCASKTAGEETQYFGPGTRLLVL.

CDR3 DNA: TGCGCCAGCAGCCCGGAGGGGAGGGCCGGTCCCTACGAGCAGTACTTC. It yields the protein CASSPEGRAGPYEQYF. The genes are TRBV5-1 and TRBJ2-7, with 7 positions matching TRBD2. Per germline, CDR1 SGHRS and CDR2 YFSETQ. The CDR3 has 16 residues. V lost 4 bases, J lost 2 bases, and 12 bases stayed unmatched.

In the case of this clone: The same CDR3 also results from other DNA sequences found in this sample. The DNA of the CDR3 is TGTGCCAGCAGCCGCAGGGGAAATCAGCCCCAGCATTTT. This encodes CASSRRGNQPQHF. The chain couples TRBV7-2 to TRBJ1-5; tentatively, D is TRBD1 (6 bases). The germline V gene has CDR1 SGHTA and CDR2 FQGNSA. The ends were cut back, 5 bases at V and 4 bases at J, with 9 bases in the middle. The CDR3 covers 13 residues.

The chain carries TRBV5-1 and TRBJ1-4, with D uncertain. Trimming cost V 0 bases and J 1 base, with 7 bases left between them. Germline values: CDR1 SGHRS, CDR2 YFSETQ. The CDR3 is 15 residues long. The CDR3 DNA reads as TGCGCCAGCAGCTTGGAGGGAGGAACTAATGAAAAACTGTTTTTT. This encodes CASSLEGGTNEKLFF.

The chain uses TRBV5-6 and TRBJ2-5, with 9 positions matching TRBD2. Germline V CDR1 and CDR2: SGHDT, YYEEEE. Trimming cost V 2 bases and J 5 bases; bases outside gene matches: 13. This CDR3 comprises 17 residues. In DNA, the CDR3 is TGTGCCAGCAGCTTAGAGTTATTAGCGGGAGCCAGGGAGACCCAGTACTTC. Translating gives CASSLELLAGARETQYF.

In nucleotides, the CDR3 is TGTGCCAGCAGTCGACAGGGAACTGAAGCTTTCTTT. It specifies CASSRQGTEAFF. The chain links TRBV6-2 or TRBV6-3 to TRBJ1-1; 7 bases align to TRBD1. Germline-derived CDR1 and CDR2 are MNHEY and SVGEGT. V was clipped by 5 bases and J by 5 bases; unmatched bases: 2. CDR3 length: 12 amino acids.

This chain uses TRBV28 with TRBJ1-1; perhaps TRBD1 as D (6 bases). The CDR3 length is 18 residues. Trimming cost V 1 base and J 0 bases, with 18 bases left between them. The germline gives CDR1 MDHEN, CDR2 SYDVKM. The CDR3 DNA follows: TGTGCCAGCAGTTTATATGGCCCGGGGGGCGGTATGAACACTGAAGCTTTCTTT. Its protein product is CASSLYGPGGGMNTEAFF.

This chain links TRBV25-1 with TRBJ2-1; a weak D match, TRBD1 (6 bases). CDR3 length: 15 amino acids. The germline V gene has CDR1 MGHDK and CDR2 SYGVNS. Trimming pared 5 bases from V and 7 bases from J, leaving 18 bases between. The CDR3 loop reads CASSPDRISGNEQFF. In DNA form, the CDR3 reads TGTGCCAGCAGTCCCGACAGGATCTCGGGGAATGAGCAGTTCTTC.

J is TRBJ2-1 and V is TRBV11-3, with a weak D call TRBD1 (6 bases). Germline lookup yields CDR1 SGHNT and CDR2 YENEEA. The CDR3 has 14 amino acids. V was clipped by 3 bases and J by 5 bases, with 11 bases between them. In DNA, the CDR3 is TGTGCCAGCAGCTTTCAGGGGACACACAATGAGCAGTTCTTC. This encodes CASSFQGTHNEQFF.

The J gene is TRBJ2-7, the V gene TRBV6-5; TRBD1 aligns across 7 bases. V trimming: 6 bases; J trimming: 1 base; junction bases outside the gene matches: 6. CDR1 and CDR2 from the germline V gene are MNHEY and SVGAGI. This CDR3 comprises 14 residues. For the CDR3, the DNA is TGTGCCAGCAGGGAGACAGGGAAGTCCTACGAGCAGTACTTC. Translation gives CASRETGKSYEQYF.

The chain uses TRBV6-2 or TRBV6-3 and TRBJ1-2, with no clear D. Trimming pared 3 bases from V and 2 bases from J, leaving 10 bases between. The CDR3 contains 14 residues. CDR1 and CDR2 (germline): MNHEY, SVGEGT. The CDR3 sequence: CASSYLNTNYGYTF. CDR3 nucleotides: TGTGCCAGCAGTTATTTGAACACCAACTATGGCTACACCTTC.